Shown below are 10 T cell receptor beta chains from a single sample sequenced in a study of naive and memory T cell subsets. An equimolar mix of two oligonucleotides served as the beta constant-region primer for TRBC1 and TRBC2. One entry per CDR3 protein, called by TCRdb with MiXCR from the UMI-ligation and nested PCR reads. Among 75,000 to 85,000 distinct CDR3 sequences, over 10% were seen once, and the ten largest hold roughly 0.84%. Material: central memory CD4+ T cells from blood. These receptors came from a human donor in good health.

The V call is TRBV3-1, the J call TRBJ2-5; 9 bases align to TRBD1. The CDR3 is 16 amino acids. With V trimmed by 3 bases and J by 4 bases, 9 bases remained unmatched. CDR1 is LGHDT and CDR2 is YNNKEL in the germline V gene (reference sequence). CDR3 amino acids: CASSQRPDRGRETQYF. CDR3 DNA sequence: TGTGCCAGCAGCCAGCGACCTGACAGGGGGAGAGAGACCCAGTACTTC.

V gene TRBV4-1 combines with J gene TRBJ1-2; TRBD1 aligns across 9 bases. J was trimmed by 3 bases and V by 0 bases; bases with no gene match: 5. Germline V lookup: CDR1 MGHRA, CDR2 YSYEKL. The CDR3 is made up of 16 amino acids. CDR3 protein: CASSQDPTGGYYGYTF. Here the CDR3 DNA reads TGCGCCAGCAGCCAAGACCCAACAGGGGGCTACTATGGCTACACCTTC.

The CDR3 is CASSPSFPLRDTGELFF. CDR3 bases: TGCGCCAGCAGTCCAAGTTTCCCCCTTCGCGACACCGGGGAGCTGTTTTTT. The gene calls are TRBV4-3 and TRBJ2-2; D remains ambiguous. This CDR3 comprises 17 residues. Trimming removed 6 bases at V and 3 bases at J, with 20 bases between. The germline CDR1 and CDR2 sequences are LGHNA and YSLEER.

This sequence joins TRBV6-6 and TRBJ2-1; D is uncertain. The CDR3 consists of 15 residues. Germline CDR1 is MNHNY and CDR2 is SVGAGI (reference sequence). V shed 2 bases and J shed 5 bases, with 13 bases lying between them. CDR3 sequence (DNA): TGTGCCAGCAGTTACGCTATAGGTCGGAACAATGAGCAGTTCTTC. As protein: CASSYAIGRNNEQFF.

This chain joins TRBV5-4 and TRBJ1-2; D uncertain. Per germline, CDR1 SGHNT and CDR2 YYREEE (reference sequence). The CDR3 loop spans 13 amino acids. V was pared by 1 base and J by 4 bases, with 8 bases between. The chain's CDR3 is CASSLHSVYGYTF. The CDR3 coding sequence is TGTGCCAGCAGCTTGCACAGTGTCTATGGCTACACCTTC.

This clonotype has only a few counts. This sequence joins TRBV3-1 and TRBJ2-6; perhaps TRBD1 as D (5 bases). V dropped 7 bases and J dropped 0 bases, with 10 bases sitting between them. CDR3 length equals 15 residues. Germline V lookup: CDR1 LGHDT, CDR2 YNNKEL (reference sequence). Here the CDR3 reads CASTRQYSGANVLTF. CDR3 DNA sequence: TGTGCCAGCACCCGACAGTACTCTGGGGCCAACGTCCTGACTTTC.

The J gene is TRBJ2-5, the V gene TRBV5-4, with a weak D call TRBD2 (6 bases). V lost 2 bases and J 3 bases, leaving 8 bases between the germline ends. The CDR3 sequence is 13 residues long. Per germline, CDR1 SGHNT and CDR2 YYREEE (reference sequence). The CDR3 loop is CASSFGGEETQYF. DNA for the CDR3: TGTGCCAGCAGCTTCGGAGGGGAAGAGACCCAGTACTTC.

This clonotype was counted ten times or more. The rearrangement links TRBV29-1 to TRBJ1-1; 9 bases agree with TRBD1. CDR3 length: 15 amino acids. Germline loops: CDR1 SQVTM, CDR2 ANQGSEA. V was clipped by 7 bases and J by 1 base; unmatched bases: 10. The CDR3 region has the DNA TGCAGCGCTGGGGCCCAGGGACAGGGGAACACTGAAGCTTTCTTT. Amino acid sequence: CSAGAQGQGNTEAFF. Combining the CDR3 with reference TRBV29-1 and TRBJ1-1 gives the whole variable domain SAVISQKPSRDICQRGTSLTIQCQVDSQVTMMFWYRQQPGQSLTLIATANQGSEATYESGFVIDKFPISRPNLTFSTLTVSNMSPEDSSIYLCSAGAQGQGNTEAFFGQGTRLTVV.

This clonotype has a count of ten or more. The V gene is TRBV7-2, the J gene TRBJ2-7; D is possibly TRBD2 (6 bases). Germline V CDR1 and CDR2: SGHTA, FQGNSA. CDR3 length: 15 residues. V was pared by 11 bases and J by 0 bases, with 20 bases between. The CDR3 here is CASSSPGVSSYEQYF. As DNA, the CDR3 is TGTGCCTCCTCTTCCCCGGGAGTGAGCTCCTACGAGCAGTACTTC.

The CDR3 here is CASSLASSGTIYEQYF. CDR3 in DNA: TGTGCCAGCAGCTTAGCGTCATCCGGGACTATCTACGAGCAGTACTTC. This chain links TRBV7-8 with TRBJ2-7, with 7 bases aligning to TRBD2. Trimming took 0 bases from V and 3 from J; bases not matched to a gene: 8. Germline V gene data show CDR1 as SGHVS and CDR2 as FQNEAQ. The CDR3 runs to 16 residues.